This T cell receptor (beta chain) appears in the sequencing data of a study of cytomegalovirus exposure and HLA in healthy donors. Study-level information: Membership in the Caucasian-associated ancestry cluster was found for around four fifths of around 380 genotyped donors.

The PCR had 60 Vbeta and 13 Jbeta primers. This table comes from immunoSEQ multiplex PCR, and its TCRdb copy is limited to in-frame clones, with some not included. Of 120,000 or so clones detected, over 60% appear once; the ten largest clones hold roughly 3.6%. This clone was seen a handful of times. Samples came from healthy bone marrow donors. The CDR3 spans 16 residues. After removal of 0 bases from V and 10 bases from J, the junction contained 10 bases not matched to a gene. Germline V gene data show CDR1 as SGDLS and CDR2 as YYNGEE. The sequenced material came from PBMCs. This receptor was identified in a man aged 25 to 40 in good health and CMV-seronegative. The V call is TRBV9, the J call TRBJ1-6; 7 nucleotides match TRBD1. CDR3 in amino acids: CASSVAPGQSKSPLHF. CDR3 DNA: TGTGCCAGCAGCGTAGCCCCGGGACAGTCAAAATCACCCCTCCACTTT.